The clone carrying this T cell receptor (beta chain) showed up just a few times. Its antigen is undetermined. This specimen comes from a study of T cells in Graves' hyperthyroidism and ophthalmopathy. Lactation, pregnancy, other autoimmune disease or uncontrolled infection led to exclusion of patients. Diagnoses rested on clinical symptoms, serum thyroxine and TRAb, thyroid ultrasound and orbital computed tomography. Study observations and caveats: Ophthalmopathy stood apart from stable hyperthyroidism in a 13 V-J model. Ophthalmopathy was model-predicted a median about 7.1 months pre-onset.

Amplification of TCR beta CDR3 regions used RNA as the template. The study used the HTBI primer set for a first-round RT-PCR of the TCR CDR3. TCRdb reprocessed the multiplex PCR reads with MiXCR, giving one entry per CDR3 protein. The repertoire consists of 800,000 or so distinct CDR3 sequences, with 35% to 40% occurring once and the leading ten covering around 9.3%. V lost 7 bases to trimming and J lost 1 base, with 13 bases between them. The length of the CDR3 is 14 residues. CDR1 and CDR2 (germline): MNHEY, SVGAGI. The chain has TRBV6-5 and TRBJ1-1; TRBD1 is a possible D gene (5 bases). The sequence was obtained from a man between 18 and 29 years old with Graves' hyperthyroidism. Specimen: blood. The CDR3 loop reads CASTYGQGNTEAFF. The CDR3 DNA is TGTGCCAGCACCTACGGGCAGGGGAACACTGAAGCTTTCTTT.